This T cell receptor beta chain was identified during a study of cytomegalovirus exposure and HLA in healthy donors. V dropped 4 bases and J dropped 3; count of bases not matched to a gene: 16. The germline CDR1 and CDR2 sequences are MNHEY and SMNVEV (reference sequence). CDR3 size: 18 residues. PCR was performed using 60 Vbeta and 13 Jbeta primers. Libraries were prepared by immunoSEQ multiplex PCR; TCRdb keeps only in-frame clonotypes and omits some of them. The sample lists around 130,000 clones; approximately 82% were seen once. V usage is TRBV27 and J usage is TRBJ2-3; 7 bases agree with TRBD2. The material sequenced was PBMCs. The TCR originated in a woman younger than 35 in good health and CMV-seropositive. The CDR3 DNA sequence: TGTGCCAGCAGTTCACGGGATAGCGGGCTTGGCGATACAGATACGCAGTATTTT. This codes for CASSSRDSGLGDTDTQYF.